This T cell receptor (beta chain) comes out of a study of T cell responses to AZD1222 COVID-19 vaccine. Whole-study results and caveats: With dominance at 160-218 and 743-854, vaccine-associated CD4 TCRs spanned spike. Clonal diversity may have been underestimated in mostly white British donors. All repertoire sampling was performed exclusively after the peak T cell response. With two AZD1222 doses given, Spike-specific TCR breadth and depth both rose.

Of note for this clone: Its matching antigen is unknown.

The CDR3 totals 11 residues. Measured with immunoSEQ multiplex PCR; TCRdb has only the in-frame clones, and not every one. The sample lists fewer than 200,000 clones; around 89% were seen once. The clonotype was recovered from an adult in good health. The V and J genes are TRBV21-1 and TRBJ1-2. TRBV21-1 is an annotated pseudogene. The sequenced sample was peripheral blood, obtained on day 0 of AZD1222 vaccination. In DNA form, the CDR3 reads TGTGCCAGCAGCAAAAACTATGGCTACACCTTC. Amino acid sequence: CASSKNYGYTF.